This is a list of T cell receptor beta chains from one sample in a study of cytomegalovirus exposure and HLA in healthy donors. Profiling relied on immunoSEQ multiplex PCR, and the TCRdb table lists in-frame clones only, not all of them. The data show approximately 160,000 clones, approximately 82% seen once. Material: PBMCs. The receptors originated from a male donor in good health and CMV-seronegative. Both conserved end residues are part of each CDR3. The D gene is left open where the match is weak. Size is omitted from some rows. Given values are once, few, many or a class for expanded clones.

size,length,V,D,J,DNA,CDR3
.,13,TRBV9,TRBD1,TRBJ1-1,TGTGCCAGCAGCGAGAGGGGGCTCGCTGAAGCTTTCTTT,CASSERGLAEAFF
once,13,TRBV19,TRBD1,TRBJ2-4,TGTGCCACCTGGGGACAGGGGAAAAACATTCAGTACTTC,CATWGQGKNIQYF
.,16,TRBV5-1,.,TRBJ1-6,TGCGCCAGCAGCCAGACAGGCGGGTCGAATAATTCACCCCTCCACTTT,CASSQTGGSNNSPLHF
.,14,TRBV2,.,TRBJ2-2,TGTGCCAGCAGTGAAGTGAGGAACACCGGGGAGCTGTTTTTT,CASSEVRNTGELFF
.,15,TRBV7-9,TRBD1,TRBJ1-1,TGTGCCAGCAGCCCCGGACAGGGTTTATTGACTGAAGCTTTCTTT,CASSPGQGLLTEAFF
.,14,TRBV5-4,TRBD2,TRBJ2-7,TGTGCCAGCAGCTTTAGGACTAGCGGGGTTGAGCAGTACTTC,CASSFRTSGVEQYF
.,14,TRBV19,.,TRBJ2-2,TGTGCCAGTAGTTCCACCCGGTTAACCGGGGAGCTGTTTTTT,CASSSTRLTGELFF
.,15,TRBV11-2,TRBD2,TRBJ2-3,TGTGCCAGCATCCGAGCGGGAGCCCCCGGGGATACGCAGTATTTT,CASIRAGAPGDTQYF
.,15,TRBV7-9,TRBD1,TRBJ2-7,TGTGCCAGCAGCTTTGGACAGGGGGTTTTAGGCGAGCAGTACTTC,CASSFGQGVLGEQYF
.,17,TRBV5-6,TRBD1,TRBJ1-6,TGTGCCAGCAGCCCTGACAGGGGGATCTCCTATAATTCACCCCTCCACTTT,CASSPDRGISYNSPLHF
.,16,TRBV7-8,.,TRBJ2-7,TGTGCCAGCACCCTAGGCAACAGGGTGCCCGAGAACGAGCAGTACTTC,CASTLGNRVPENEQYF
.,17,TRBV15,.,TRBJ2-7,TGTGCCACCAGCAGTTATCAAGGAGGGCCCCCCTCCTACGAGCAGTACTTC,CATSSYQGGPPSYEQYF
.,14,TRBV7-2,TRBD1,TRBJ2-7,TGTGCCAGCAGCTTAGTGCAGGGGGCCTACGAGCAGTACTTC,CASSLVQGAYEQYF
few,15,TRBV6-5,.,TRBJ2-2,TGTGCCAGCAGTTACCTGCAGACTTCAACCGGGGAGCTGTTTTTT,CASSYLQTSTGELFF
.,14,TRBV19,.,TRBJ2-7,TGTGCCAGTAGTATAGAGCTAGTCTCCTACGAGCAGTACTTC,CASSIELVSYEQYF
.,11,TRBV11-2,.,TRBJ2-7,TGTGCCAGCAGCTTACGTTACGAGCAGTACTTC,CASSLRYEQYF
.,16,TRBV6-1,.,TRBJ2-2,TGTGCCAGCAGTGAAGCAGGCAGACTCGGAGTCGGGGAGCTGTTTTTT,CASSEAGRLGVGELFF
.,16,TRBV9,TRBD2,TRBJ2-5,TGTGCCAGCAGCGGGGCCGGGACTAGCGGGAGAGAGACCCAGTACTTC,CASSGAGTSGRETQYF
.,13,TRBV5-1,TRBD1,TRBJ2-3,TGCGCCAGCAGCCCAAGGGGACAGGGTACGCAGTATTTT,CASSPRGQGTQYF
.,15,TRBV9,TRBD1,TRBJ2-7,TGTGCCAGCAGCGTAGTGGCAGGGGGCAACTACGAGCAGTACTTC,CASSVVAGGNYEQYF
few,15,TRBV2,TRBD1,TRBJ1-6,TGTGCCAGCAGGGGACAGAGAAATGATAATTCACCCCTCCACTTT,CASRGQRNDNSPLHF
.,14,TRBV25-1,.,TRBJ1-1,TGTGCCAGCAGTGCAACCCCGGTGAACACTGAAGCTTTCTTT,CASSATPVNTEAFF
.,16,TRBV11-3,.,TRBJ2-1,TGTGCCAGCAGCTTAGGGGGTAGTCTCCAATCGGGGGAGCAGTTCTTC,CASSLGGSLQSGEQFF
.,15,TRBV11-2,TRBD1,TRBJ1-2,TGTGCCAGCAGCACAGGACAGGGGGCCCACTATGGCTACACCTTC,CASSTGQGAHYGYTF
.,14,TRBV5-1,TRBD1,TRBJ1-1,TGCGCCAGCGGAGCCGGGACAGGGGGGACTGAAGCTTTCTTT,CASGAGTGGTEAFF
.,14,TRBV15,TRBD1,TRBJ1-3,TGTGCCACCAGCAGAGATCGTGGACAGGTCACCATATATTTT,CATSRDRGQVTIYF
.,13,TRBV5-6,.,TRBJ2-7,TGTGCCAGCAGCTTGTTTAGGGGTTCCGAGCAGTACTTC,CASSLFRGSEQYF
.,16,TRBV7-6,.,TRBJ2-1,TGTGCCAGCAGCTTCGGGGGAGAGGGAAGCTACAATGAGCAGTTCTTC,CASSFGGEGSYNEQFF
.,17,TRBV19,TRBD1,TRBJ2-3,TGTGCCAGTAGCTTCGGACAGGGGCGAAGGGATGCAGATACGCAGTATTTT,CASSFGQGRRDADTQYF
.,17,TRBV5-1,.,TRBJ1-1,TGCGCCAGCAGCCCGGGCGGGGGCGTAGGGATGAACACTGAAGCTTTCTTT,CASSPGGGVGMNTEAFF
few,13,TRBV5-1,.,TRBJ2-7,TGCGCCAGCAGCCGAGGCGGTTTGTACGAGCAGTACTTC,CASSRGGLYEQYF
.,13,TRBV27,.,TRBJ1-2,TGTGCCAGCAGTCTACAGGGTTACTATGGCTACACCTTC,CASSLQGYYGYTF
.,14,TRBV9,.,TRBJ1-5,TGTGCCAGCAGCGTATTGGAGATGAATCAGCCCCAGCATTTT,CASSVLEMNQPQHF
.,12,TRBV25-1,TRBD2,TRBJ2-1,TGTGCCAGCAGTGAGGGGGGTGCGGGGGAGTTCTTC,CASSEGGAGEFF
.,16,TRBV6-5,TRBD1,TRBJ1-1,TGTGCCAGCAGTTACACAACCGGGACAGGGAACACTGAAGCTTTCTTT,CASSYTTGTGNTEAFF
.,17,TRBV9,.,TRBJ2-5,TGTGCCAGCAGCCCTGCTTACGGGGATAATGTCCGGGAGACCCAGTACTTC,CASSPAYGDNVRETQYF
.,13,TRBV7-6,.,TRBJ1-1,TGTGCCAGCAGCCGGGAGATGAACACTGAAGCTTTCTTT,CASSREMNTEAFF
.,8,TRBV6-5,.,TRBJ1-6,TGTGCCTACAGACCCCTCCACTTT,CAYRPLHF
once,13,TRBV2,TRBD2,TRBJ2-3,TGTGCCAGCAGTCCCCTAGCGGGGGATACGCAGTATTTT,CASSPLAGDTQYF
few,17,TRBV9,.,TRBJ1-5,TGTGCCAGCAGCCCAGGGGAGGGGCGAGGAAGCAATCAGCCCCAGCATTTT,CASSPGEGRGSNQPQHF
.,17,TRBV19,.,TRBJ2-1,TGTGCCAGTAGTATAGATTCTGGCAGGGTTGACTACAATGAGCAGTTCTTC,CASSIDSGRVDYNEQFF
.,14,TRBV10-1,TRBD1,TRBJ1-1,TGCGCCAGCAGTGATTCAGGGGGCAACACTGAAGCTTTCTTT,CASSDSGGNTEAFF
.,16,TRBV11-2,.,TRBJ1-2,TGTGCCAGCAGCTTAGACCTGTTGGTCTCGGACTATGGCTACACCTTC,CASSLDLLVSDYGYTF
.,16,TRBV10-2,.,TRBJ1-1,TGCGCCAGCAGTGAGTCGATGGAGATCTTGAACACTGAAGCTTTCTTT,CASSESMEILNTEAFF